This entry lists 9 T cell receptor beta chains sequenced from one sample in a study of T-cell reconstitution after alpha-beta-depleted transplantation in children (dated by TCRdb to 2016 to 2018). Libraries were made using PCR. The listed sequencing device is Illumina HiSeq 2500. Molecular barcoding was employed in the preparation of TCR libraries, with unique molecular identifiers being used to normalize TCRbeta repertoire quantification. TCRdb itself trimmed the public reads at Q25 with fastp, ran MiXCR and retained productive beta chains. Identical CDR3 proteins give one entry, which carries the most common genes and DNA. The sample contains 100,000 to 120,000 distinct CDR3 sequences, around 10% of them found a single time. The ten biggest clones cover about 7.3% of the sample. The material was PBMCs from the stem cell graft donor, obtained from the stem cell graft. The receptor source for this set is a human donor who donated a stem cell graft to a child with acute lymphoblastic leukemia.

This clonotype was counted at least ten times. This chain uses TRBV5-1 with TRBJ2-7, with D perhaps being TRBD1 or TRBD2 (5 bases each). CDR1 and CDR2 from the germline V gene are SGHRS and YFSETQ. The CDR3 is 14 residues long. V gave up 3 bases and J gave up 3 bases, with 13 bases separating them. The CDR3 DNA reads TGCGCCAGCAGCTCAACCGGGGCAAGCTACGAGCAGTACTTC. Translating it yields CASSSTGASYEQYF.

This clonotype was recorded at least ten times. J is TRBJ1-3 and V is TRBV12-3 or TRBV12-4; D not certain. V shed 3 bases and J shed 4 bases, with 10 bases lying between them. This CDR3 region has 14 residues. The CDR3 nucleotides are TGTGCCAGCAGTTTTACCGAAAGGGGAAACACCATATATTTT. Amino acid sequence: CASSFTERGNTIYF.

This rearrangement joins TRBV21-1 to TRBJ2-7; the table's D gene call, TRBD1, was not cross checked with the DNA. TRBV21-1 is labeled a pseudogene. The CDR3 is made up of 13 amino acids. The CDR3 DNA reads TGTGCCAGGAGCCCTGGGACAGGCTACGAGCAGTACTTC. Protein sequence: CARSPGTGYEQYF.

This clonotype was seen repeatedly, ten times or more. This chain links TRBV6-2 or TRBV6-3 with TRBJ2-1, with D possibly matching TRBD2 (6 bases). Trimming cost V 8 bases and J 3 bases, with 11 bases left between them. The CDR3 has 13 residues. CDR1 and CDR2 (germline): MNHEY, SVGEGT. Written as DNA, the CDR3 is TGTGCCAGCCGTAGCGGACGCTACAATGAGCAGTTCTTC. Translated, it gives CASRSGRYNEQFF.

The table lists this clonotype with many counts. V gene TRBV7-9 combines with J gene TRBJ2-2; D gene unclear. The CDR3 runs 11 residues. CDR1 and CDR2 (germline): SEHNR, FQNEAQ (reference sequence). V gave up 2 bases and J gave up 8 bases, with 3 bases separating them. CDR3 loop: CASSLLGELFF. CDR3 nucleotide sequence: TGTGCCAGCAGCTTACTGGGGGAGCTGTTTTTT. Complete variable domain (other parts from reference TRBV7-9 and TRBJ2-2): DTGVSQNPRHKITKRGQNVTFRCDPISEHNRLYWYRQTLGQGPEFLTYFQNEAQLEKSRLLSDRFSAERPKGSFSTLEIQRTEQGDSAMYLCASSLLGELFFGEGSRLTVL.

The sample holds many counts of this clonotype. The CDR3 reads CASSQDPWTSGGDEETQYF. CDR3 nucleotides: TGCGCCAGCAGCCAAGACCCGTGGACTAGCGGGGGGGACGAGGAGACCCAGTACTTC. V and J are TRBV4-1 and TRBJ2-5; TRBD2 matches 15 bases. Germline V gene sequence: CDR1 MGHRA, CDR2 YSYEKL. The J segment lost 5 bases and the V segment lost 0 bases, leaving 10 bases of the junction unmatched. This CDR3 spans 19 amino acids.

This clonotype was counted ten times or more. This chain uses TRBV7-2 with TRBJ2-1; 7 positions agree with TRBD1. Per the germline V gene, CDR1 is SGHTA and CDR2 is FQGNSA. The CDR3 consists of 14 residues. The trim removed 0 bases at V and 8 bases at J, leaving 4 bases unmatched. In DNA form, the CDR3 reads TGTGCCAGCAGCTTAGCGAGGGGGCGGGATGAGCAGTTCTTC. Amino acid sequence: CASSLARGRDEQFF.

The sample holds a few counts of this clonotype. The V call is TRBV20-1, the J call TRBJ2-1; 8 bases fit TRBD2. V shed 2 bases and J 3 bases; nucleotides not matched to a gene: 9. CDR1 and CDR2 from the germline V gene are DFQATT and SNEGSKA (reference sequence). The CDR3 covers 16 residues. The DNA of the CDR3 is TGCAGTGCTAGATCGCCCGGCGGGGGGATCTACAATGAGCAGTTCTTC. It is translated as CSARSPGGGIYNEQFF.

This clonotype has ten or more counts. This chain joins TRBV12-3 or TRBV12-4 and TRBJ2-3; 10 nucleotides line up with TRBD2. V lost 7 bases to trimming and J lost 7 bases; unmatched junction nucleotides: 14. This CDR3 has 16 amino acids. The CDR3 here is CASTPTRGLAEYTQYF. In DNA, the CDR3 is TGTGCCAGCACCCCCACAAGAGGACTAGCGGAGTATACGCAGTATTTT.